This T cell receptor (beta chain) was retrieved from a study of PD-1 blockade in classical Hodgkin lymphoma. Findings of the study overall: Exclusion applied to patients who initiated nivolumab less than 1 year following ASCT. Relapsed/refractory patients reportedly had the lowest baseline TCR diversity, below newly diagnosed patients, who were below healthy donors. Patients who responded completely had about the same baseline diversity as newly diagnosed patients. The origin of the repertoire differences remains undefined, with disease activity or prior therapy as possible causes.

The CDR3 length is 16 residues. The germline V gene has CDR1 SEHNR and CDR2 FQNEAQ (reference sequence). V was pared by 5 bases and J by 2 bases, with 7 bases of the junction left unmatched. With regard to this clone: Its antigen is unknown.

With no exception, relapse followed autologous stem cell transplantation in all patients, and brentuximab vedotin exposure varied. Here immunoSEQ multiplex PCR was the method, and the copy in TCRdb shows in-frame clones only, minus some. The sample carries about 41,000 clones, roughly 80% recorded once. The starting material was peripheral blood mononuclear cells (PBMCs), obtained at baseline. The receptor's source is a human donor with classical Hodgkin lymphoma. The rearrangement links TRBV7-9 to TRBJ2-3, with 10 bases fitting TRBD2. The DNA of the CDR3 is TGTGCCAGCAGCCCAGCTAGCGGGAGCGACACAGATACGCAGTATTTT. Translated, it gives CASSPASGSDTDTQYF.